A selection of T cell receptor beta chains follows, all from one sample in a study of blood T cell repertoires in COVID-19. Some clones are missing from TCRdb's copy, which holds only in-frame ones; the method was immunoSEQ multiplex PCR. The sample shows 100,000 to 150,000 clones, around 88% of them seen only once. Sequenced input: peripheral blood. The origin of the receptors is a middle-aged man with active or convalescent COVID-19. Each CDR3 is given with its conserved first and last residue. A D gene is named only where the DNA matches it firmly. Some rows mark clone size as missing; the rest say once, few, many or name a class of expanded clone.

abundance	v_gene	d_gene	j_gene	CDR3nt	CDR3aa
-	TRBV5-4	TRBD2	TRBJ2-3	TGTGCCAGCAGCTTGAGACTAGCGGGAGTTCATACGCAGTATTTT	CASSLRLAGVHTQYF
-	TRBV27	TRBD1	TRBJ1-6	TGTGCCAGCAGTCGACAGGGGGCACTATATAATTCACCCCTCCACTTT	CASSRQGALYNSPLHF
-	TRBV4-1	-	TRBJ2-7	TGCGCCAGCAGCCAAGATACCGCGGGTCCCTACGAGCAGTACTTC	CASSQDTAGPYEQYF
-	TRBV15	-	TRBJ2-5	TGTGCCACCAGCAGAGACTGGTACAACCAAGAGACCCAGTACTTC	CATSRDWYNQETQYF
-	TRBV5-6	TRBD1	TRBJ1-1	TGTGCCAGCAGCACGGTACAGGGGGGGAACACTGAAGCTTTCTTT	CASSTVQGGNTEAFF
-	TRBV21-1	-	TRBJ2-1	TGTGCCAGCAGCAAAGAAGTCAAACAGGGGGCGGATGAGCAGTTCTTC	CASSKEVKQGADEQFF
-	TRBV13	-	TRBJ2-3	TGTGCCGGGAACGGGGGAAGCACAGATACGCAGTATTTT	CAGNGGSTDTQYF
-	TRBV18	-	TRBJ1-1	TGTGCCAGCTTTGAGTACACTGAAGCTTTCTTT	CASFEYTEAFF
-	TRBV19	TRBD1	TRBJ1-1	TGTGCCAGTAGTATGCGACAGGGGCCTATGAACACTGAAGCTTTCTTT	CASSMRQGPMNTEAFF
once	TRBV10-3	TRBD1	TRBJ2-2	TGTGCCATCAGAGCCCTCGGACAGGGGGATAACACCGGGGAGCTGTTTTTT	CAIRALGQGDNTGELFF
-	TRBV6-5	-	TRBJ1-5	TGTGCCAGCAATTGGGCAGGGGTGGGTCAGCCCCAGCATTTT	CASNWAGVGQPQHF
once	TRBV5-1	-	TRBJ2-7	TGCGCCAGCAGCTTGGCCACAGCCTACGAGCAGTACTTC	CASSLATAYEQYF
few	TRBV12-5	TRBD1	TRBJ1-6	TGTGCTAGTGGTTTGGCCACGACAGGGCGATATAATTCACCCCTCCACTTT	CASGLATTGRYNSPLHF
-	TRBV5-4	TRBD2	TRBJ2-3	TGTGCCAGCAGCGGAAGCGGGGGGGCTGGGTTAACAGATACGCAGTATTTT	CASSGSGGAGLTDTQYF
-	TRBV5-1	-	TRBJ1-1	TGCGCCAGCAGCTTGGGGGTTGGGGCCACTGAAGCTTTCTTT	CASSLGVGATEAFF
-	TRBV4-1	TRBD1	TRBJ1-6	TGCGCCAGCAGCCAAGATTCCGCGTCTAGGGGGCGAAGGAATTCACCCCTCCACTTT	CASSQDSASRGRRNSPLHF
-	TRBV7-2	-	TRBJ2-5	TGTGCCAGCAGGCGACAGGTCCAAGAGACCCAGTACTTC	CASRRQVQETQYF
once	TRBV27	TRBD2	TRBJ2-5	TGTGCCAGCAGTCGAGAGCGGGGGGGCTGGGAGACCCAGTACTTC	CASSRERGGWETQYF
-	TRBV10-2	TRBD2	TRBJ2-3	TGCGCCAGCAGTGATTTGTTGGGACCAGCGGGAATGGGCACAGATACGCAGTATTTT	CASSDLLGPAGMGTDTQYF
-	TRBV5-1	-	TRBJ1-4	TGCGCCAGCAGCCAAGAGATAGCTAATGAAAAACTGTTTTTT	CASSQEIANEKLFF
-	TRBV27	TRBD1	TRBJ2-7	TGTGCCAGGACCCGGACAGGGGGCGTCTACGAGCAGTACTTC	CARTRTGGVYEQYF
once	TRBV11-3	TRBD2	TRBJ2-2	TGTGCCAGCAGCGCGCGACAGGGTTTGGCGGGAGGGCCGTACACCGGGGAGCTGTTTTTT	CASSARQGLAGGPYTGELFF
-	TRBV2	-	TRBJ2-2	TGTGCCAGCAGTGAAGTAAACATCGACACCGGGGAGCTGTTTTTT	CASSEVNIDTGELFF
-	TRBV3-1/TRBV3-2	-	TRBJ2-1	TGTGCCAGCAGCCGGGACTTTTTCTCCTTCTATGAGCAGTTCTTC	CASSRDFFSFYEQFF
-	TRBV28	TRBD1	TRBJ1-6	TGTGCCAGCAGTGGTCCGACAGGGGGGGTAGTTTCACCCCTCCACTTT	CASSGPTGGVVSPLHF
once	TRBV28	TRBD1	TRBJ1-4	TGTGCCAGCAGTTCCATGGGACAGTTGACGAATGAAAAACTGTTTTTT	CASSSMGQLTNEKLFF
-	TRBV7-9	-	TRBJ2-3	TGTGCCAGCAGCTTATGGGACTCTATACCTAGCACAGATACGCAGTATTTT	CASSLWDSIPSTDTQYF
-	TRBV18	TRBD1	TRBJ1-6	TGTGCCAGCTCACTTACGGACAGGGGTAATTCACCCCTCCACTTT	CASSLTDRGNSPLHF
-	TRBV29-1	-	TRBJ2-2	TGCAGCGCATCGACCCGACAAAACACCGGGGAGCTGTTTTTT	CSASTRQNTGELFF
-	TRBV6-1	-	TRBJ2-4	TGTGCCAGCAGTGAACTGGGGGCTGGGAACATTCAGTACTTC	CASSELGAGNIQYF
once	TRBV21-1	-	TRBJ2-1	TGTGCCAGCAGCAGCCGCTCGAGGGAGATGCAGTTCTTC	CASSSRSREMQFF
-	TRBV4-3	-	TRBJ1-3	TGCGCCAGCAGCCAAGATTCTCTAGCAGGGGCTGGAAACACCATATATTTT	CASSQDSLAGAGNTIYF
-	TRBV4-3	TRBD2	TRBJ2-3	TGCGCCAGCAGCCAAGATCGGGGCGGGGGGGCAGATACGCAGTATTTT	CASSQDRGGGADTQYF
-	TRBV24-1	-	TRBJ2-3	TGTGCCACCAGTGATTCAAACCCAACTGACATCACAGATACGCAGTATTTT	CATSDSNPTDITDTQYF